The 16 T cell receptor beta chains below all came from one sample that was sequenced in a study of blood T cell repertoires in COVID-19. Clones were read by immunoSEQ multiplex PCR, and TCRdb kept only the in-frame ones, dropping some. The table lists about 200,000 clones, under 90% of them singletons, with more than 5.5% in the top ten. What was sequenced was peripheral blood. Receptors originate from an elderly man with acute or convalescent COVID-19.

The rearrangement links TRBV28 to TRBJ2-7; the match to TRBD2 covers 11 bases. The J segment lost 6 bases and the V segment lost 5 bases, leaving 18 bases of the junction unmatched. CDR3 length: 18 residues. Germline assignment: CDR1 MDHEN and CDR2 SYDVKM. Here the CDR3 DNA reads TGTGCCAGCAGTCCTCCTGGACAGACTAGCGGGACTCCGGGCGAGCAGTACTTC. Its protein product is CASSPPGQTSGTPGEQYF.

This clone was recorded a few times. The rearrangement joins TRBV14 to TRBJ2-3; 8 nucleotides match TRBD2. The germline V gene has CDR1 SGHDN and CDR2 FVKESK. The CDR3 extends over 16 amino acids. J gave up 4 bases and V 3 bases, and 9 bases lay outside the gene matches. The CDR3 spells CASSHRTSSGADTQYF. The CDR3 DNA is TGTGCCAGCAGCCACAGGACTAGCAGCGGGGCAGATACGCAGTATTTT.

This chain joins TRBV7-6 and TRBJ2-1, with D possibly TRBD1 on 7 matching bases. Trimming shortened V by 5 bases and J by 1 base, and 15 bases separated the two germline ends. This CDR3 spans 16 amino acids. The germline V gene has CDR1 SGHVS and CDR2 FNYEAQ. In nucleotides, the CDR3 is TGTGCCAGCAGCCCCAGGGGGGCGGGGTCCTACAATGAGCAGTTCTTC. This sequence encodes CASSPRGAGSYNEQFF.

The chain uses TRBV2 and TRBJ1-3; 7 nucleotides agree with TRBD1. Germline CDR1 SNHLY, CDR2 FYNNEI. The V segment lost 6 bases and the J segment 0 bases; nucleotides outside the gene matches: 5. The CDR3 totals 15 residues. CDR3 residues: CASSVGQNSGNTIYF. As DNA, the CDR3 is TGTGCCAGCAGCGTGGGACAGAACTCTGGAAACACCATATATTTT.

This chain uses TRBV10-3 with TRBJ1-2, with D unclear. Per the germline V gene, CDR1 is ENHRY and CDR2 is SYGVKD. The CDR3 has 12 amino acids. The V end was cut by 6 bases, the J end by 7 bases, with 12 bases between. The CDR3 loop reads CAIRQYPVGYTF. The CDR3 bases are TGTGCCATCAGACAGTACCCGGTTGGCTACACCTTC.

The chain employs TRBV5-4 and TRBJ2-5; D might be TRBD2 (6 bases). Germline assignment: CDR1 SGHNT and CDR2 YYREEE (reference sequence). This CDR3 spans 14 amino acids. The ends were cut back, 4 bases at V and 4 bases at J, with 14 bases in the middle. The CDR3 nucleotides are TGTGCCAGCAGCCTTGACGGGACTCCAGAGACCCAGTACTTC. The encoded protein is CASSLDGTPETQYF.

J is TRBJ2-7 and V is TRBV7-2; D perhaps matches TRBD2 (6 bases). The germline CDR1 and CDR2 sequences are SGHTA and FQGNSA. This CDR3 spans 15 amino acids. The V gene lost 6 bases and the J gene lost 0 bases, with 15 bases spanning the gap. The CDR3 protein is CASSARDSGSYEQYF. The CDR3 coding sequence is TGTGCCAGCAGTGCCCGGGACTCCGGCTCCTACGAGCAGTACTTC.

This chain uses TRBV11-2 with TRBJ2-7; 8 bases fit TRBD1. Germline V gene data show CDR1 as SGHAT and CDR2 as FQNNGV. CDR3 length: 15 amino acids. J was trimmed by 2 bases and V by 5 bases; bases with no gene match: 8. The CDR3 region is CASSKGTGDAYEQYV. CDR3 DNA sequence: TGTGCCAGCAGCAAAGGGACAGGCGACGCCTACGAGCAGTACGTC.

In this sample, this clone turned up once. The chain uses TRBV29-1 and TRBJ1-2, with 9 bases aligning to TRBD1. J lost 8 bases, V lost 8 bases, and 9 bases had no gene match. Per the germline V gene, CDR1 is SQVTM and CDR2 is ANQGSEA. This CDR3 is 12 amino acids long. CDR3 DNA: TGCAGCTCGGAACAGGGGGCAAAGGGCTACACCTTC. Protein product: CSSEQGAKGYTF. Drawing the rest from reference TRBV29-1 and TRBJ1-2, the complete variable domain is SAVISQKPSRDICQRGTSLTIQCQVDSQVTMMFWYRQQPGQSLTLIATANQGSEATYESGFVIDKFPISRPNLTFSTLTVSNMSPEDSSIYLCSSEQGAKGYTFGSGTRLTVV.

The rearrangement links TRBV5-6 to TRBJ2-2; 10 nucleotides align to TRBD2. Germline values: CDR1 SGHDT, CDR2 YYEEEE. V shed 4 bases and J 1 base; nucleotides not matched to a gene: 7. The CDR3 loop spans 17 amino acids. The CDR3 sequence: CASSLNIAGGNTGELFF. In nucleotides, the CDR3 is TGTGCCAGCAGCCTAAACATAGCGGGAGGGAACACCGGGGAGCTGTTTTTT.

This chain uses TRBV5-6 with TRBJ2-1; 14 bases line up with TRBD2. CDR1 and CDR2 from the germline V gene are SGHDT and YYEEEE. V dropped 0 bases and J dropped 7; count of bases not matched to a gene: 3. This CDR3 region has 16 residues. CDR3 sequence reads: CASSLGLAGGVNEQFF. Written as DNA, the CDR3 is TGTGCCAGCAGCTTGGGACTAGCGGGAGGGGTAAATGAGCAGTTCTTC.

V is TRBV5-1 and J is TRBJ1-6; maybe TRBD1 (6 bases). The germline V gene encodes CDR1 SGHRS and CDR2 YFSETQ. CDR3 length: 17 residues. Trimming took off 4 bases at V and 7 bases at J, with 21 bases between the two ends. CDR3 nucleotides: TGCGCCAGCAGCAACAATGGGGCGGGGGCAAGGAATTCACCCCTCCACTTT. The encoded protein is CASSNNGAGARNSPLHF.

The chain uses TRBV7-2 and TRBJ2-1; 8 bases match TRBD2. This CDR3 spans 16 amino acids. From germline, CDR1 is SGHTA and CDR2 FQGNSA. Trimming removed 3 bases from V and 8 bases from J; junction bases left unmatched: 12. CDR3 loop: CASSFRGGLVSHEQFF. The CDR3 coding sequence is TGTGCCAGCAGCTTCCGGGGGGGACTAGTATCACATGAGCAGTTCTTC.

The chain has TRBV6-5 and TRBJ2-5; 10 nucleotides align to TRBD1. V trimming: 6 bases; J trimming: 2 bases; junction bases outside the gene matches: 6. CDR3 length: 15 residues. Per the germline V gene, CDR1 is MNHEY and CDR2 is SVGAGI. The CDR3, as DNA: TGTGCCAGCAGCAGGGACAGGGGACGTCAAGAGACCCAGTACTTC. It codes for CASSRDRGRQETQYF.

This clone was seen only once. The rearrangement uses TRBV2 and TRBJ1-5; D perhaps matches TRBD1 (6 bases). Per the germline V gene, CDR1 is SNHLY and CDR2 is FYNNEI. There are 14 residues in the CDR3. Trimming stripped 6 bases from V and 5 bases from J, with 14 bases between. CDR3 in DNA: TGTGCCAGCAGGCCAGGGGTCTACGATCAGCCCCAGCATTTT. It codes for CASRPGVYDQPQHF.

This chain joins TRBV7-9 and TRBJ2-1; 11 bases agree with TRBD1. There are 16 residues in the CDR3. Germline CDR1 is SEHNR and CDR2 is FQNEAQ (reference sequence). Germline trimming cut 5 bases from V and 6 bases from J; bases unmatched to any gene: 9. CDR3 DNA sequence: TGTGCCAGCAGCCAGAGCCCCGGGACAGGGGGCAATGAGCAGTTCTTC. Amino acid sequence: CASSQSPGTGGNEQFF.